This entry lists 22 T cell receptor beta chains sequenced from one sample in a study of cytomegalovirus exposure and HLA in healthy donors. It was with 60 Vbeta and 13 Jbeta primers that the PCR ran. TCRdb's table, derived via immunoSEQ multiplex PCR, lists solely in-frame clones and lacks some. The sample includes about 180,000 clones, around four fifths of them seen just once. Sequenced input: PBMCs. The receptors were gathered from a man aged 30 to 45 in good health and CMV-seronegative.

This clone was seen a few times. The CDR3 DNA reads as TGTGCCAGCAGCAAAGTGGGAGGACATCAGCCCCAGCATTTT. Translated: CASSKVGGHQPQHF. The gene calls are TRBV21-1 and TRBJ1-5. TRBV21-1 is a pseudogene locus. The CDR3 has 14 amino acids.

CDR3 residues: CASSQDVRGQETQYF. The CDR3 nucleotides read TGCGCCAGCAGCCAAGATGTGCGGGGGCAAGAGACCCAGTACTTC. The gene calls are TRBV4-1 and TRBJ2-5, with TRBD2 identical over 7 bases. V was clipped by 0 bases and J by 2 bases; unmatched bases: 3. Germline CDR1 is MGHRA and CDR2 is YSYEKL. This CDR3 spans 15 amino acids.

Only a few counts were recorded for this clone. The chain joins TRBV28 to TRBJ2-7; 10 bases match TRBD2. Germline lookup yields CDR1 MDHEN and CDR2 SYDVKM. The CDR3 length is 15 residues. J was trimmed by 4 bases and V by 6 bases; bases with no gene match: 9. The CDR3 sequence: CASREPGLAPYEQYF. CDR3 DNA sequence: TGTGCCAGCAGGGAGCCGGGACTAGCGCCTTACGAGCAGTACTTC.

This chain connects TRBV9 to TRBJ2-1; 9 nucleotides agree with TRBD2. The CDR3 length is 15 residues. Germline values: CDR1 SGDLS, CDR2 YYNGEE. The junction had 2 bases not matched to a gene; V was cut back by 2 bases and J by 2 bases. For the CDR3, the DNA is TGTGCCAGCAGCGTTAGCGGGAGTCCCTACAATGAGCAGTTCTTC. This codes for CASSVSGSPYNEQFF.

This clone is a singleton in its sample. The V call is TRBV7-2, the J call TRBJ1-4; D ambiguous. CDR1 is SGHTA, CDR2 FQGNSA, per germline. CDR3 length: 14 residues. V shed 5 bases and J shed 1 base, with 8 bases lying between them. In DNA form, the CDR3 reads TGTGCCAGCAGCCCCGCGGGAACTAATGAAAAACTGTTTTTT. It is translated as CASSPAGTNEKLFF.

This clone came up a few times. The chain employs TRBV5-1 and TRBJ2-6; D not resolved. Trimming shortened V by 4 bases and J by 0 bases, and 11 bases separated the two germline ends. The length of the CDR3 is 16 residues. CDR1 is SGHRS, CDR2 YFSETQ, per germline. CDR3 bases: TGCGCCAGCAGCCTCTCCCCCTACTCTGGGGCCAACGTCCTGACTTTC. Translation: CASSLSPYSGANVLTF.

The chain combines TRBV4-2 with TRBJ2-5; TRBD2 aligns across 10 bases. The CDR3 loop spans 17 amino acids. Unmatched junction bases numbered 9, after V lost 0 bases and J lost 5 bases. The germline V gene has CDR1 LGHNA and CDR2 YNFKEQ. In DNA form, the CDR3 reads TGTGCCAGCAGCCAAGATGGGCTAGCGGGAGATCTGGAGACCCAGTACTTC. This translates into CASSQDGLAGDLETQYF.

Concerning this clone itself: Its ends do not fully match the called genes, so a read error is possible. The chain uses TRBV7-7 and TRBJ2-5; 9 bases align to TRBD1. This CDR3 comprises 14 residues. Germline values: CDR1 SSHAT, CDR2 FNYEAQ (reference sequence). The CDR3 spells CASSSGQGSETQYF. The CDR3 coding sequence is TGTGCTAGCAGCTCCGGACAGGGGTCAGAGACCCAGTACTTC. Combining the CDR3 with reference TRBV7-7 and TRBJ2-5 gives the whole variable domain GAGVSQSPRYKVTKRGQDVTLRCDPISSHATLYWYQQALGQGPEFLTYFNYEAQPDKSGLPSDRFSAERPEGSISTLTIQRTEQRDSAMYRCASSSGQGSETQYFGPGTRLLVL.

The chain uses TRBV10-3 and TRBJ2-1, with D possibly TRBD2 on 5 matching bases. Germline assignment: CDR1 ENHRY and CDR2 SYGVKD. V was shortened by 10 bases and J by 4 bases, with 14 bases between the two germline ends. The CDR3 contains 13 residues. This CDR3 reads CATGLQAYNEQFF. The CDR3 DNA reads TGTGCCACCGGACTTCAGGCTTACAATGAGCAGTTCTTC.

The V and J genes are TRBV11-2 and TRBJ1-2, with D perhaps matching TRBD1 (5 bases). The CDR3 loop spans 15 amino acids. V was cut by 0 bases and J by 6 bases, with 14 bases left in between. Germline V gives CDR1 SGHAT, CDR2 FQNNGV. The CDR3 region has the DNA TGTGCCAGCAGCTTAGAAGCATGGGGCGAGAATGGCTACACCTTC. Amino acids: CASSLEAWGENGYTF.

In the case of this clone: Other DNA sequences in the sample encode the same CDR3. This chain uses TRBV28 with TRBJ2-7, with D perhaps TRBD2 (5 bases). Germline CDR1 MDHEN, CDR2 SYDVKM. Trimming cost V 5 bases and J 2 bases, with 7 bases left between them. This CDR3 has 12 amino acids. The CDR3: CASSPGTYEQYF. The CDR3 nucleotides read TGTGCCAGCAGTCCGGGGACCTACGAGCAGTACTTC. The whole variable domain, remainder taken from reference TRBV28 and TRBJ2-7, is DVKVTQSSRYLVKRTGEKVFLECVQDMDHENMFWYRQDPGLGLRLIYFSYDVKMKEKGDIPEGYSVSREKKERFSLILESASTNQTSMYLCASSPGTYEQYFGPGTRLTVT.

The CDR3 protein is CASSQERVYEQYF. The CDR3 coding sequence is TGCGCCAGCAGCCAAGAGAGGGTATACGAGCAGTACTTC. The chain joins TRBV4-1 to TRBJ2-7; perhaps TRBD2 as D (5 bases). V lost 0 bases to trimming and J lost 4 bases, with 7 bases between them. Germline values: CDR1 MGHRA, CDR2 YSYEKL. The CDR3 extends over 13 amino acids.

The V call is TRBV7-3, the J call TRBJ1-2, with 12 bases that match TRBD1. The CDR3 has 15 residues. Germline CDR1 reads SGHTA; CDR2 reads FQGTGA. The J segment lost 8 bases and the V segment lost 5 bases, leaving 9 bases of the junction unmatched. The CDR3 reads CASSEPGQGAVGYTF. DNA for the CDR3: TGTGCCAGCAGCGAACCGGGACAGGGGGCGGTAGGCTACACCTTC.

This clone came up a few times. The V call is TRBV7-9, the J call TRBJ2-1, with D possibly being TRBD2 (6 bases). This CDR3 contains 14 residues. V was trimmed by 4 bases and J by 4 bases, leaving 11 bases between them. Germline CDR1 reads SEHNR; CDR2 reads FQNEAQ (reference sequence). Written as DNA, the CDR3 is TGTGCCAGCAGCTCATTCGGGAGATACAATGAGCAGTTCTTC. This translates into CASSSFGRYNEQFF.

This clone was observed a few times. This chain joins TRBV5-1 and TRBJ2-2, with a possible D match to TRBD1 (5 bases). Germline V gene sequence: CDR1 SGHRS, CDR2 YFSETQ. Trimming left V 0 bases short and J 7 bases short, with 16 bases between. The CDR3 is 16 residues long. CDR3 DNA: TGCGCCAGCAGCTTGGTCACTATGGGGCTTGGCGGGGAGCTGTTTTTT. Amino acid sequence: CASSLVTMGLGGELFF.

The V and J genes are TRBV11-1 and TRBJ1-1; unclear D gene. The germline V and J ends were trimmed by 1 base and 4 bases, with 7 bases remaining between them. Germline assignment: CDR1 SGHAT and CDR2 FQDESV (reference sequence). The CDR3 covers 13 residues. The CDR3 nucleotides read TGTGCCAGCAGCTTAGGACTCCTCACTGAAGCTTTCTTT. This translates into CASSLGLLTEAFF.

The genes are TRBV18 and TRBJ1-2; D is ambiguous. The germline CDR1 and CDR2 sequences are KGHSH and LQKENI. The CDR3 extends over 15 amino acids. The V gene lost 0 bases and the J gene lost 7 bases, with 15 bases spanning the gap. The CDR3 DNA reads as TGTGCCAGCTCACCACCACCGGGGTCGGAATTTGGCTACACCTTC. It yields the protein CASSPPPGSEFGYTF.

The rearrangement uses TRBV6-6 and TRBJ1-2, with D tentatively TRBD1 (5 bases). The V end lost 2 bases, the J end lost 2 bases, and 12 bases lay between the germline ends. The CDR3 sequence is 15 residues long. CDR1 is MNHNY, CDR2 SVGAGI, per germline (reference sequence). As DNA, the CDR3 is TGTGCCAGCAGTTACCGGTCGACAGAGAACTATGGCTACACCTTC. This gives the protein CASSYRSTENYGYTF.

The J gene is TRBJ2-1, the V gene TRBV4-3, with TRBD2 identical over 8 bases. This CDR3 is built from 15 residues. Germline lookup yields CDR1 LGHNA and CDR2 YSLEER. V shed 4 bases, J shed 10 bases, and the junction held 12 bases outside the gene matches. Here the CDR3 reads CASSLWEARGGEQFF. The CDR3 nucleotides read TGCGCCAGCAGCCTGTGGGAGGCCCGGGGGGGCGAGCAGTTCTTC.

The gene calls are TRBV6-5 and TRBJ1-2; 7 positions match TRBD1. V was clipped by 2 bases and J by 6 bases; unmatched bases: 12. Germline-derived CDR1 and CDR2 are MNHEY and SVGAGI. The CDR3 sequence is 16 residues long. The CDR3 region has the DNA TGTGCCAGCAGTTACCGTACAGGGGAGTCGTGGAATGGCTACACCTTC. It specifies CASSYRTGESWNGYTF.

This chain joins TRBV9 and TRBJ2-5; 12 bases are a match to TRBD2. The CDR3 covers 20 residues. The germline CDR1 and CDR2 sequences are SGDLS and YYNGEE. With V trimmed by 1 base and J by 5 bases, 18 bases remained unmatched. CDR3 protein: CASSVMVPTTTSGRFETQYF. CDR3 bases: TGTGCCAGCAGCGTAATGGTCCCCACTACTACTAGCGGGAGGTTCGAGACCCAGTACTTC.

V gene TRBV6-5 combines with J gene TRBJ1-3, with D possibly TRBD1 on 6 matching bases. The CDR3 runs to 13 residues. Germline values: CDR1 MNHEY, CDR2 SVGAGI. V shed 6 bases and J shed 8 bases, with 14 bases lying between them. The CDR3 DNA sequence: TGTGCCAGCAGCAGGACAGTTGATCACACCATATATTTT. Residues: CASSRTVDHTIYF.